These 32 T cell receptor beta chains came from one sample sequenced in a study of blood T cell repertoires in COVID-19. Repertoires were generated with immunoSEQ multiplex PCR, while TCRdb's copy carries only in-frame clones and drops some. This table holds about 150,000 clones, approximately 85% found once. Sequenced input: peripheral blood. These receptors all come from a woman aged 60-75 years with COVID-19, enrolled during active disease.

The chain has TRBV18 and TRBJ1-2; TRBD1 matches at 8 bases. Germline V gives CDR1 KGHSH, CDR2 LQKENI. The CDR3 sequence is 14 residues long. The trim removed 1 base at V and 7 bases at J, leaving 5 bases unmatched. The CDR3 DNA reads TGTGCCAGCTCACCACTGGACAGGGACGGTGGCTACACCTTC. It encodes CASSPLDRDGGYTF. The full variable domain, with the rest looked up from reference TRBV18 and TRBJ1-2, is NAGVMQNPRHLVRRRGQEARLRCSPMKGHSHVYWYRQLPEEGLKFMVYLQKENIIDESGMPKERFSAEFPKEGPSILRIQQVVRGDSAAYFCASSPLDRDGGYTFGSGTRLTVV.

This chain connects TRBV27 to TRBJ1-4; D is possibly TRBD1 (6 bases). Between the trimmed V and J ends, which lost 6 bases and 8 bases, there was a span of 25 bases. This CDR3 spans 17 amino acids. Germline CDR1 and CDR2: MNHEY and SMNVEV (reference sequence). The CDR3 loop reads CASSPSTSQGHLEKLFF. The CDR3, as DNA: TGTGCCAGCAGCCCCTCCACCTCTCAGGGACATTTGGAAAAACTGTTTTTT.

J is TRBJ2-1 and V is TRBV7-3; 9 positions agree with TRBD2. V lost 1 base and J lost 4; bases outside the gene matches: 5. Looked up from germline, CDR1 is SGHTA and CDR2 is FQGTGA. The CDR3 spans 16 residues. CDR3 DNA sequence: TGTGCCAGCAGCTTAATTGGTGCGGGAGGGTACAATGAGCAGTTCTTC. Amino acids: CASSLIGAGGYNEQFF.

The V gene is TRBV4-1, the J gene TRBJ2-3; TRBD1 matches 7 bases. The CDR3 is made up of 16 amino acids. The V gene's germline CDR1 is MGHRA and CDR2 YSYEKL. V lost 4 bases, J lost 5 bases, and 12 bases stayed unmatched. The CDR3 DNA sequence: TGCGCCAGCAGCCTCTCGACAGGGACCAAGGGAGATACGCAGTATTTT. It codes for CASSLSTGTKGDTQYF.

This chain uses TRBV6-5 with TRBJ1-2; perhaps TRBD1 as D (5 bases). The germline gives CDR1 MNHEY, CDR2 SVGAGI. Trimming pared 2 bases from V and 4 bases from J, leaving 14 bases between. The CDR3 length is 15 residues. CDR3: CASSYAGLPGYGYTF. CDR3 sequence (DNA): TGTGCCAGCAGTTACGCGGGACTCCCGGGCTATGGCTACACCTTC.

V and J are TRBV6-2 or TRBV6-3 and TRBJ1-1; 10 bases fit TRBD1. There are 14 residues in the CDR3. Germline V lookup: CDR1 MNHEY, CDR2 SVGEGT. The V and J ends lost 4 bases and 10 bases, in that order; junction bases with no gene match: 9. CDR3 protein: CASSWRTGGFAAFF. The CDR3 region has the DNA TGTGCCAGCAGTTGGAGGACAGGGGGTTTTGCAGCTTTCTTT.

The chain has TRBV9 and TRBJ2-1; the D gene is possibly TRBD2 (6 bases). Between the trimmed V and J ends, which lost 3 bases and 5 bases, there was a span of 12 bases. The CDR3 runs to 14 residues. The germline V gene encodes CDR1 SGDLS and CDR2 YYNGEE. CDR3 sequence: CASSDWDSNNEQFF. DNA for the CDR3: TGTGCCAGCAGCGATTGGGACTCTAACAATGAGCAGTTCTTC. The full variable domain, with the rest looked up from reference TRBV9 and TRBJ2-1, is DSGVTQTPKHLITATGQRVTLRCSPRSGDLSVYWYQQSLDQGLQFLIQYYNGEERAKGNILERFSAQQFPDLHSELNLSSLELGDSALYFCASSDWDSNNEQFFGPGTRLTVL.

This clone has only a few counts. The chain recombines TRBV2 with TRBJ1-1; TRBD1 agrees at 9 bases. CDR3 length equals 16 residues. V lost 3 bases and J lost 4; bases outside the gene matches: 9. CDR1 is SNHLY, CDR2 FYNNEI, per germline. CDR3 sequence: CASSEPGQGRGTEAFF. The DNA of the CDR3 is TGTGCCAGCAGTGAGCCGGGACAGGGTAGGGGCACTGAAGCTTTCTTT.

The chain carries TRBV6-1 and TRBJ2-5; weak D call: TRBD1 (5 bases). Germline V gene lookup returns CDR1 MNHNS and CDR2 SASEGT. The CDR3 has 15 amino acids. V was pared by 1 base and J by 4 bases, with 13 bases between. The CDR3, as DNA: TGTGCCAGCAGTGAAGGACAGTCAGGAAGAGAGACCCAGTACTTC. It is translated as CASSEGQSGRETQYF.

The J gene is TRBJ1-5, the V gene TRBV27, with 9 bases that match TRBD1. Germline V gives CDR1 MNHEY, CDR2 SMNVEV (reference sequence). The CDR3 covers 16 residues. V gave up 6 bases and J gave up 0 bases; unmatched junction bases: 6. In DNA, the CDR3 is TGTGCCAGCAGGAAACAGGGGGCCTATAGCAATCAGCCCCAGCATTTT. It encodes CASRKQGAYSNQPQHF.

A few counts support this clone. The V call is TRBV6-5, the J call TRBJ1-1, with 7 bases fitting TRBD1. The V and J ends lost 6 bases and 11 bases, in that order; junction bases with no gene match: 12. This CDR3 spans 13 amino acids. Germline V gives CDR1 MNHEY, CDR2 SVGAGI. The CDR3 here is CASSPQRGPFAFF. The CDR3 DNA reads TGTGCCAGCAGCCCCCAAAGGGGGCCATTCGCTTTCTTT.

The CDR3 loop reads CASSPPSTKHGYTF. DNA for the CDR3: TGTGCCAGCAGCCCTCCAAGCACGAAGCATGGCTACACCTTC. The J gene is TRBJ1-2, the V gene TRBV9; the D is unclear. Germline V gene lookup returns CDR1 SGDLS and CDR2 YYNGEE. V lost 4 bases to trimming and J lost 6 bases, with 16 bases between them. The CDR3 contains 14 residues.

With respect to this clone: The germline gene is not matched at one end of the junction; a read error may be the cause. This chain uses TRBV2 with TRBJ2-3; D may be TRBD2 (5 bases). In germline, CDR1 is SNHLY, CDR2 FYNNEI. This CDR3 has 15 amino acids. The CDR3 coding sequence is TGTGCCAGTCTCGAGGGTGAGGAAAGCACGGATACGCAGTATTTT. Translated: CASLEGEESTDTQYF.

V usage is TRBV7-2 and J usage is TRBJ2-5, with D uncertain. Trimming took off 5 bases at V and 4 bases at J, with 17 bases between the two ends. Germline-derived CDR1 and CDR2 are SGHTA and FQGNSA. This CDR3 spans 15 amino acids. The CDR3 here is CASSLPNRGRETQYF. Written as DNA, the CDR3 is TGTGCCAGCAGCCTCCCGAACCGAGGTCGAGAGACCCAGTACTTC.

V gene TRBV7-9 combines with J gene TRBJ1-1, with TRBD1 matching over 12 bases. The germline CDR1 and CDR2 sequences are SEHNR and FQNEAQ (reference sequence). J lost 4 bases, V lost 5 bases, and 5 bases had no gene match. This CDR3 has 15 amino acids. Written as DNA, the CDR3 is TGTGCCAGCAGCCCCGGGACAGGGGGCCCCACTGAAGCTTTCTTT. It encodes CASSPGTGGPTEAFF. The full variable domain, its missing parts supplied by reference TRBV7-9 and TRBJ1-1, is DTGVSQNPRHKITKRGQNVTFRCDPISEHNRLYWYRQTLGQGPEFLTYFQNEAQLEKSRLLSDRFSAERPKGSFSTLEIQRTEQGDSAMYLCASSPGTGGPTEAFFGQGTRLTVV.

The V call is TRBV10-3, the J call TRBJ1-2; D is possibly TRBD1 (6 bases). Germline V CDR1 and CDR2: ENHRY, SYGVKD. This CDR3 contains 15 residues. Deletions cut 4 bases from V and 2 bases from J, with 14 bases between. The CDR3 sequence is CAISGNRVVNYGYTF. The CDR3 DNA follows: TGTGCCATCAGTGGGAACAGGGTCGTCAACTATGGCTACACCTTC.

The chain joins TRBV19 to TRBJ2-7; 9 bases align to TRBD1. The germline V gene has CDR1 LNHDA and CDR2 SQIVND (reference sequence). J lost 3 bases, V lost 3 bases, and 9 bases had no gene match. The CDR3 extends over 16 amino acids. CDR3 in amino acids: CASSIKVTGGNYEQYF. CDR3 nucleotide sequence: TGTGCCAGTAGTATTAAGGTGACAGGGGGAAACTACGAGCAGTACTTC.

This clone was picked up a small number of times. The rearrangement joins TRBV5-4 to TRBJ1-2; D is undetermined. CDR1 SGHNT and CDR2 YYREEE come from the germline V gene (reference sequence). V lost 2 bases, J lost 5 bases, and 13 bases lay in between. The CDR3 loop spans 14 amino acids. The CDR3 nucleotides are TGTGCCAGCAGCTTTCCGGGAGGCCAATATGGCTACACCTTC. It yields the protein CASSFPGGQYGYTF.

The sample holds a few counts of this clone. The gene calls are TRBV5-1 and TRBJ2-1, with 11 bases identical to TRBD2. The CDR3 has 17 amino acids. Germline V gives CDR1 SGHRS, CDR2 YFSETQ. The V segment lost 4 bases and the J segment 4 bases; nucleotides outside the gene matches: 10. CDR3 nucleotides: TGCGCCAGCAGCGCTAGACTAGCGGGACTCTCTTACAATGAGCAGTTCTTC. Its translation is CASSARLAGLSYNEQFF.

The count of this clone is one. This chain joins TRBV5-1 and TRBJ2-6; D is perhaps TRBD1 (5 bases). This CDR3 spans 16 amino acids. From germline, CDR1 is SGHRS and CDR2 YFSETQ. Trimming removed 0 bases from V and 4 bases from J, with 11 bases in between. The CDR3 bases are TGCGCCAGCAGCTTGGAACAGGCGGTGGGGGCCAACGTCCTGACTTTC. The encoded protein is CASSLEQAVGANVLTF.

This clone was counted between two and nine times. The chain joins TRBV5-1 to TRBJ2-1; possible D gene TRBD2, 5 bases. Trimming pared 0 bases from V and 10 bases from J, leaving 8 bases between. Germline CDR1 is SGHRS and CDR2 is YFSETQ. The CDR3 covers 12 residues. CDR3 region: CASSLEEAEQFF. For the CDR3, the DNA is TGCGCCAGCAGCTTGGAGGAGGCAGAGCAGTTCTTC.

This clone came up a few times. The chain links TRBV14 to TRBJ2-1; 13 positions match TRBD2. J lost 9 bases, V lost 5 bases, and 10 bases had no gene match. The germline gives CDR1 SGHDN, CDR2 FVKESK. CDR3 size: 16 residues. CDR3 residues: CASSAWTSGGFREQFF. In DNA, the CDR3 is TGTGCCAGCAGCGCTTGGACTAGCGGGGGTTTCCGTGAGCAGTTCTTC.

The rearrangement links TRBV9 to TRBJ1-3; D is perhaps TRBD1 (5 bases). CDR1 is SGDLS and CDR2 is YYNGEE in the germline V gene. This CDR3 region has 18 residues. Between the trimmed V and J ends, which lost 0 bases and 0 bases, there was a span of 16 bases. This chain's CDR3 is CASSVGGGRAYSGNTIYF. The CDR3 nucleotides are TGTGCCAGCAGCGTAGGGGGTGGCAGGGCGTACTCTGGAAACACCATATATTTT.

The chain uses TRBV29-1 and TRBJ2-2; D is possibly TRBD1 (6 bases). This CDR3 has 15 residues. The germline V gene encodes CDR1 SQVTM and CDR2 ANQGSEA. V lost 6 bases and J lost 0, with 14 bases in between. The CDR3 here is CSVKGQTSNTGELFF. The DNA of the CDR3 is TGCAGCGTCAAGGGACAAACATCGAACACCGGGGAGCTGTTTTTT.

CDR3 amino acids: CASSTRQVQETQYF. CDR3 coding DNA: TGTGCCAGTAGTACCCGACAGGTTCAAGAGACCCAGTACTTC. The rearrangement joins TRBV19 to TRBJ2-5, with D possibly matching TRBD1 (6 bases). CDR3 length equals 14 residues. Germline-derived CDR1 and CDR2 are LNHDA and SQIVND (reference sequence). The ends were cut back, 4 bases at V and 2 bases at J, with 11 bases in the middle. Full variable domain (missing parts from reference TRBV19 and TRBJ2-5): DGGITQSPKYLFRKEGQNVTLSCEQNLNHDAMYWYRQDPGQGLRLIYYSQIVNDFQKGDIAEGYSVSREKKESFPLTVTSAQKNPTAFYLCASSTRQVQETQYFGPGTRLLVL.

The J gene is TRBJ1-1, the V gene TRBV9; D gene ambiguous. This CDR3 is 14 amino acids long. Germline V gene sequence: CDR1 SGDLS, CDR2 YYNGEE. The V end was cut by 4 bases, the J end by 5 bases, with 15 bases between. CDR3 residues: CASSLVEGGTEAFF. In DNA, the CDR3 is TGTGCCAGCAGCCTCGTAGAGGGAGGGACTGAAGCTTTCTTT.

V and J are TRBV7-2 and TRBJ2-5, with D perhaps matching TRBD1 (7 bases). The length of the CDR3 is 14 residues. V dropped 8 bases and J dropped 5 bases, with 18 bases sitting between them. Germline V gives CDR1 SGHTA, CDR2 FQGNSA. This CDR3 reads CASRRGLAFETQYF. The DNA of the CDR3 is TGTGCCAGCCGAAGGGGGCTAGCGTTCGAGACCCAGTACTTC.

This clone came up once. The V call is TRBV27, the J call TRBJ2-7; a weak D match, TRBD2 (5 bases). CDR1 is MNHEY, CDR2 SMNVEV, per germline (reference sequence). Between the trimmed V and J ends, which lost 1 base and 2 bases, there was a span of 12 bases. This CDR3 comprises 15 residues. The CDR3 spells CASSLWSASPYEQYF. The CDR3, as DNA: TGTGCCAGCAGTTTATGGTCGGCTAGCCCCTACGAGCAGTACTTC.

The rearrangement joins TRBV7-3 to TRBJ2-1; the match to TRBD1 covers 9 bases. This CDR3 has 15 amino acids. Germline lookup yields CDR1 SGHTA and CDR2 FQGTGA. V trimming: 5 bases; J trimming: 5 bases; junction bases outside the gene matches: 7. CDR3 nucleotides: TGTGCCAGCAGCCCCCGGACAGGGGTTAACAATGAGCAGTTCTTC. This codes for CASSPRTGVNNEQFF. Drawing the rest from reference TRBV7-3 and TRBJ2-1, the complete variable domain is GAGVSQTPSNKVTEKGKYVELRCDPISGHTALYWYRQSLGQGPEFLIYFQGTGAADDSGLPNDRFFAVRPEGSVSTLKIQRTERGDSAVYLCASSPRTGVNNEQFFGPGTRLTVL.

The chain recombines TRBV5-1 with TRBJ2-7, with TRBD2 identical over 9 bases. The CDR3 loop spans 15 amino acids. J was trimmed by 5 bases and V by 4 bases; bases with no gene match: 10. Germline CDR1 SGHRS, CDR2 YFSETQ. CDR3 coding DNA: TGCGCCAGCAGCGCCTGGGGCGGGAGGGAGAACGAGCAGTACTTC. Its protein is CASSAWGGRENEQYF.

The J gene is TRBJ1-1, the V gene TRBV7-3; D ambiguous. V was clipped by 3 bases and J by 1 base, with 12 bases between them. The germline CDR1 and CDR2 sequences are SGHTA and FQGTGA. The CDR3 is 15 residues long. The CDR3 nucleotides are TGTGCCAGCAGCTTGACCGGAGGCCCGAACACTGAAGCTTTCTTT. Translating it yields CASSLTGGPNTEAFF.

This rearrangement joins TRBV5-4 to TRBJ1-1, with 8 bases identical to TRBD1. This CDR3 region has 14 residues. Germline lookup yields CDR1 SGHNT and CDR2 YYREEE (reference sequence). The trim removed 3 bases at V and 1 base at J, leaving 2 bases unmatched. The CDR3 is CASSSGQGNTEAFF. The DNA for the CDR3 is TGTGCCAGCAGCTCAGGACAGGGGAACACTGAAGCTTTCTTT. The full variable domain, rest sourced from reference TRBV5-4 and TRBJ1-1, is ETGVTQSPTHLIKTRGQQVTLRCSSQSGHNTVSWYQQALGQGPQFIFQYYREEENGRGNFPPRFSGLQFPNYSSELNVNALELDDSALYLCASSSGQGNTEAFFGQGTRLTVV.